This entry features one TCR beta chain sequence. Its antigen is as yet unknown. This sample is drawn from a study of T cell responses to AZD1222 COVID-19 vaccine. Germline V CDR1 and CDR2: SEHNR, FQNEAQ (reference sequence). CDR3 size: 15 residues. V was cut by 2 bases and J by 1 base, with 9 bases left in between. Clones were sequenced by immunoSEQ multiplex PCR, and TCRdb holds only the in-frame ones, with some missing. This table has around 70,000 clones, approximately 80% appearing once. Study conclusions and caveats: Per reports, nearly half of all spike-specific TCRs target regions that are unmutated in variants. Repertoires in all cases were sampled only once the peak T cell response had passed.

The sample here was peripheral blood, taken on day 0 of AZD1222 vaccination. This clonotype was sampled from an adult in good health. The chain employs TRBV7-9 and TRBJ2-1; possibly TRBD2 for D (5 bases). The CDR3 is CASSLYGESYNEQFF. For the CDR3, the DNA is TGTGCCAGCAGCTTATACGGGGAGTCCTACAATGAGCAGTTCTTC.